Sequencing of this T cell receptor (beta chain) was carried out in a study of OX40 agonist ivuxolimab in advanced cancers. About the study: Patients with hepatocellular carcinoma, melanoma, renal cell or head and neck cancer made up the dose-escalation patients.

With baseline, cycle 4 day 1, and cycle 7 day 1 as timepoints, blood was sampled. The data were produced by immunoSEQ multiplex PCR, yet TCRdb's version contains in-frame clones alone and is incomplete. The sample includes about 150,000 clones, roughly 94% of them seen just once. The CDR3 sequence is 15 residues long. After removal of 1 base from V and 1 base from J, the junction contained 1 base not matched to a gene. Germline assignment: CDR1 SGHVS and CDR2 FNYEAQ. Material: CD4+ or CD8+ T cells sorted from blood, obtained in a trial of the OX40 agonist ivuxolimab. The origin of this receptor is an adult with an advanced solid tumor such as melanoma, head and neck, liver or kidney cancer. The chain uses TRBV7-6 and TRBJ2-3; 8 nucleotides line up with TRBD1. The CDR3 here is CASSLGGQGTDTQYF. The CDR3 DNA reads TGTGCCAGCAGCTTAGGGGGACAGGGCACAGATACGCAGTATTTT.